Described below is a single T cell receptor (beta chain) sequence and its context. Per germline, CDR1 MNHEY and CDR2 SMNVEV (reference sequence). Trimming left V 7 bases short and J 7 bases short, with 17 bases between. The CDR3 sequence is 14 residues long. This sample is part of a study of identical twins. Via MiXCR, TCRdb re-called the 5' RACE reads, giving one row per CDR3 protein. The sample includes about 520,000 distinct CDR3 sequences, 22% of them seen just once. These data were also reused for a study on T cells expressing NK-cell markers. As reported in that work: The authors sequenced eight donors, of whom seven were HCMV-seropositive and one was seronegative. The study did not resolve the HCMV specificity of expanded NKG2C+ T cell clones.

Sequences were obtained from CD4+ T cells sorted from blood. V is TRBV27 and J is TRBJ1-5; D might be TRBD1 (5 bases). This clonotype was sampled from a woman aged 18-30 years in good health. The CDR3 DNA sequence: TGTGCCAGCAAAGATGGGGGTACGGAGCAGCCCCAGCATTTT. It codes for CASKDGGTEQPQHF.